Shown below are 29 T cell receptor beta chains from a single sample sequenced in a study of cytomegalovirus exposure and HLA in healthy donors. 60 Vbeta and 13 Jbeta primers were used in PCR. The protocol was immunoSEQ multiplex PCR, while the TCRdb copy is restricted to in-frame clones and leaves out a portion. The sample gives 95,000 to 110,000 clones, approximately 79% of which show up once; 5.8% is in the top ten. What was sequenced was PBMCs. These receptors originate from a man aged 60-69 years in good health and CMV-seropositive.

This clone was observed once. The chain uses TRBV7-6 and TRBJ1-2; a weak D match, TRBD1 (6 bases). The CDR3 is made up of 13 amino acids. The germline gives CDR1 SGHVS, CDR2 FNYEAQ. V was cut by 1 base and J by 8 bases, with 11 bases left in between. The CDR3 DNA sequence: TGTGCCAGCAGCTTAGAGGACAGCTACGGCTACACCTTC. Its protein product is CASSLEDSYGYTF.

The chain recombines TRBV18 with TRBJ1-2, with TRBD1 matching over 8 bases. Trimming removed 5 bases from V and 4 bases from J; junction bases left unmatched: 6. The CDR3 extends over 14 amino acids. Germline V gene lookup returns CDR1 KGHSH and CDR2 LQKENI. The CDR3 sequence: CASSEGTGLYGYTF. CDR3 coding DNA: TGTGCCAGCTCAGAGGGGACAGGCCTCTATGGCTACACCTTC.

The V gene is TRBV6-1, the J gene TRBJ2-5; 7 bases are a match to TRBD1. The CDR3 covers 16 residues. Trimming cost V 2 bases and J 6 bases; bases outside gene matches: 12. Germline CDR1 is MNHNS and CDR2 is SASEGT. CDR3 residues: CASSEQAAGGAKTQYF. In DNA, the CDR3 is TGTGCCAGCAGTGAACAGGCGGCAGGGGGAGCGAAGACCCAGTACTTC.

The V call is TRBV9, the J call TRBJ2-7, with D tentatively TRBD2 (6 bases). With 0 bases removed from V and 2 bases from J, the gap between germline ends came to 12 bases. The CDR3 is made up of 15 amino acids. Germline V lookup: CDR1 SGDLS, CDR2 YYNGEE. In DNA, the CDR3 is TGTGCCAGCAGCGTAGATGGGACTGGGACCTACGAGCAGTACTTC. This sequence encodes CASSVDGTGTYEQYF.

The genes are TRBV11-2 and TRBJ2-7; a possible D gene is TRBD1 (6 bases). CDR3 length: 18 residues. In germline, CDR1 is SGHAT, CDR2 FQNNGV. Deletions cut 5 bases from V and 6 bases from J, with 29 bases between. CDR3 in amino acids: CASSPPDQVWGRPTEQYF. The CDR3 coding sequence is TGTGCCAGCAGCCCCCCGGACCAGGTTTGGGGGCGGCCCACCGAGCAGTACTTC. The full variable domain, with the rest looked up from reference TRBV11-2 and TRBJ2-7, is EAGVAQSPRYKIIEKRQSVAFWCNPISGHATLYWYQQILGQGPKLLIQFQNNGVVDDSQLPKDRFSAERLKGVDSTLKIQPAKLEDSAVYLCASSPPDQVWGRPTEQYFGPGTRLTVT.

This clone occurred a few times. This rearrangement joins TRBV6-5 to TRBJ1-1; 8 bases match TRBD1. CDR3 size: 15 residues. The J segment lost 0 bases and the V segment lost 5 bases, leaving 5 bases of the junction unmatched. The V gene's germline CDR1 is MNHEY and CDR2 SVGAGI. Here the CDR3 reads CASSPPTGVNTEAFF. In nucleotides, the CDR3 is TGTGCCAGCAGTCCCCCGACAGGGGTGAACACTGAAGCTTTCTTT.

V is TRBV5-6 and J is TRBJ2-5; TRBD1 matches 11 bases. The CDR3 runs to 17 residues. In germline, CDR1 is SGHDT, CDR2 YYEEEE. V shed 5 bases and J 5 bases; nucleotides not matched to a gene: 14. The CDR3 DNA reads as TGTGCCAGCAGTTACGGAGGGACAGGGGGGTTGTCGGAGACCCAGTACTTC. This gives the protein CASSYGGTGGLSETQYF. Looking up the rest from reference TRBV5-6 and TRBJ2-5 gives the full variable domain: DAGVTQSPTHLIKTRGQQVTLRCSPKSGHDTVSWYQQALGQGPQFIFQYYEEEERQRGNFPDRFSGHQFPNYSSELNVNALLLGDSALYLCASSYGGTGGLSETQYFGPGTRLLVL.

V and J are TRBV6-6 and TRBJ1-2, with a possible D match to TRBD1 (5 bases). The CDR3 contains 15 residues. V lost 2 bases, J lost 6 bases, and 16 bases lay in between. In germline, CDR1 is MNHNY, CDR2 SVGAGI (reference sequence). CDR3 amino acids: CASSYVGAGTDGYTF. CDR3 DNA sequence: TGTGCCAGCAGTTACGTTGGTGCGGGGACGGATGGCTACACCTTC.

A few counts support this clone. The rearrangement links TRBV6-5 to TRBJ2-1; a possible D gene is TRBD2 (5 bases). In germline, CDR1 is MNHEY, CDR2 SVGAGI. Trimming pared 6 bases from V and 10 bases from J, leaving 13 bases between. The CDR3 sequence is 12 residues long. The CDR3 spells CASRGRGWEQFF. The CDR3 DNA follows: TGTGCCAGCAGAGGCCGCGGGTGGGAGCAGTTCTTC.

The CDR3 is CASSSLAGGLKETQYF. As DNA, the CDR3 is TGCGCCAGCAGCTCCTTAGCGGGGGGATTAAAAGAGACCCAGTACTTC. The chain employs TRBV5-1 and TRBJ2-5; 10 nucleotides match TRBD2. Trimming at V came to 3 bases and at J to 3 bases, leaving 8 bases not matched to a gene. The CDR3 totals 16 residues. Germline loops: CDR1 SGHRS, CDR2 YFSETQ.

This chain connects TRBV5-1 to TRBJ2-3; 12 nucleotides match TRBD2. The CDR3 contains 18 residues. Germline loops: CDR1 SGHRS, CDR2 YFSETQ. The trim removed 4 bases at V and 2 bases at J, leaving 11 bases unmatched. In DNA form, the CDR3 reads TGCGCCAGCAGCCCCCGTCTAGCGGGGGGGACTACCACAGATACGCAGTATTTT. Its protein is CASSPRLAGGTTTDTQYF.

This chain connects TRBV14 to TRBJ1-2; perhaps TRBD1 as D (6 bases). V was clipped by 4 bases and J by 2 bases, with 8 bases between them. This CDR3 spans 13 amino acids. Germline CDR1 is SGHDN and CDR2 is FVKESK. The CDR3, as DNA: TGTGCCAGCAGCCCGGACAGAAACTATGGCTACACCTTC. It encodes CASSPDRNYGYTF.

This clone has just one count. The V call is TRBV6-6, the J call TRBJ1-2; 10 nucleotides align to TRBD1. The CDR3 runs 16 residues. The trim removed 5 bases at V and 2 bases at J, leaving 8 bases unmatched. The V gene's germline CDR1 is MNHNY and CDR2 SVGAGI (reference sequence). The CDR3, as DNA: TGTGCCAGCAGTCAGTCCGGGACAGGGGCCAACTATGGCTACACCTTC. It is translated as CASSQSGTGANYGYTF.

The chain couples TRBV5-3 to TRBJ1-6; 8 bases agree with TRBD1. TRBV5-3 is labeled an ORF, and its function is uncertain. J lost 4 bases, V lost 8 bases, and 14 bases had no gene match. The CDR3 extends over 17 amino acids. CDR3 DNA: TGTGCCAGTCCAGGGGGCGGAAGGGTCCATTATAATTCACCCCTCCACTTT. Its protein product is CASPGGGRVHYNSPLHF.

This chain links TRBV5-1 with TRBJ2-1; 10 bases fit TRBD2. The V gene end was trimmed by 3 bases and the J gene end by 2 bases; junction bases not matched to a gene: 20. The germline CDR1 and CDR2 sequences are SGHRS and YFSETQ. The CDR3 consists of 21 residues. CDR3 amino acids: CASSSRFLAGAVRTAYNEQFF. The CDR3 DNA reads as TGCGCCAGCAGCTCGCGCTTCCTAGCGGGGGCCGTACGGACAGCCTACAATGAGCAGTTCTTC.

The genes are TRBV27 and TRBJ1-5, with TRBD1 matching over 7 bases. Germline assignment: CDR1 MNHEY and CDR2 SMNVEV (reference sequence). The CDR3 is made up of 13 amino acids. V lost 3 bases, J lost 6 bases, and 2 bases stayed unmatched. CDR3 bases: TGTGCCAGCAGTTTTCAGGGGGGTCAGCCCCAGCATTTT. This sequence encodes CASSFQGGQPQHF.

The chain joins TRBV6-5 to TRBJ2-3, with D tentatively TRBD2 (7 bases). V lost 0 bases and J 2 bases, leaving 12 bases between the germline ends. The CDR3 contains 16 residues. The germline V gene has CDR1 MNHEY and CDR2 SVGAGI. CDR3 protein: CASSYSGGAFTDTQYF. In nucleotides, the CDR3 is TGTGCCAGCAGTTACTCGGGGGGGGCTTTCACAGATACGCAGTATTTT.

The rearrangement joins TRBV30 to TRBJ1-3, with D unresolved. The CDR3 totals 12 residues. Between the trimmed V and J ends, which lost 0 bases and 3 bases, there was a span of 3 bases. Germline CDR1 is GTSNPN and CDR2 is SVGIG (reference sequence). The CDR3 region is CAWSVYGNTIYF. The CDR3 nucleotides are TGTGCCTGGAGTGTATATGGAAACACCATATATTTT.

This clone was recorded a few times. V usage is TRBV5-1 and J usage is TRBJ1-1, with 7 positions matching TRBD1. CDR3 size: 14 residues. Germline V gives CDR1 SGHRS, CDR2 YFSETQ. The V gene end was trimmed by 4 bases and the J gene end by 0 bases; junction bases not matched to a gene: 3. The CDR3 coding sequence is TGCGCCAGCAGCCCAGGGGGGATGAACACTGAAGCTTTCTTT. It yields the protein CASSPGGMNTEAFF.

The rearrangement links TRBV18 to TRBJ2-2; D is possibly TRBD1 (5 bases). V lost 1 base and J lost 4, with 13 bases in between. CDR3 length equals 16 residues. Germline V CDR1 and CDR2: KGHSH, LQKENI. The CDR3 protein is CASSPLDRQTTGELFF. CDR3 nucleotides: TGTGCCAGCTCACCACTCGACAGACAGACCACCGGGGAGCTGTTTTTT.

This clone was detected only a few times. The V call is TRBV12-5, the J call TRBJ2-1; TRBD2 matches 8 bases. CDR3 length equals 13 residues. The germline CDR1 and CDR2 sequences are LGHNT and FRNRAP. With 5 bases clipped from V and 9 bases from J, the junction kept 6 bases outside the gene matches. For the CDR3, the DNA is TGTGCTAGTGGTGCAGAGACTAGCGTTGAGCAGTTCTTC. Translated: CASGAETSVEQFF.

V usage is TRBV27 and J usage is TRBJ2-3, with TRBD2 identical over 13 bases. The ends lost 0 bases at V and 5 bases at J; junction bases unmatched: 5. The CDR3 is made up of 17 amino acids. CDR1 and CDR2 from the germline V gene are MNHEY and SMNVEV (reference sequence). CDR3 nucleotide sequence: TGTGCCAGCAGTTTATCGGTACTAGCGGGGGGGAGAGATACGCAGTATTTT. It is translated as CASSLSVLAGGRDTQYF.

The CDR3 protein is CASGTGDYEQYF. CDR3 DNA sequence: TGTGCCAGCGGGACAGGGGACTACGAGCAGTACTTC. The V call is TRBV6-5, the J call TRBJ2-7, with 10 bases fitting TRBD1. Germline loops: CDR1 MNHEY, CDR2 SVGAGI. V lost 8 bases to trimming and J lost 3 bases; unmatched junction nucleotides: 1. The CDR3 sequence is 12 residues long.

This clone was seen a few times. The V gene is TRBV5-1, the J gene TRBJ1-5; 7 bases map to TRBD1. V shed 4 bases, J shed 8 bases, and the junction held 9 bases outside the gene matches. This CDR3 is built from 14 residues. Germline CDR1 SGHRS, CDR2 YFSETQ. The DNA for the CDR3 is TGCGCCAGCAGCCAGGGACAGCCAATGGAGCCCCAGCATTTT. Translating it yields CASSQGQPMEPQHF.

The chain uses TRBV28 and TRBJ2-5; D gene uncertain. The J call may be wrong; the DNA end is better matched by TRBJ2-7. The CDR3 is 11 residues long. From germline, CDR1 is MDHEN and CDR2 SYDVKM. The CDR3 region has the DNA TGTGCCAGCCGCTCGTGGTACGAGCAGTACTTC. It codes for CASRSWYEQYF.

This chain connects TRBV21-1 to TRBJ2-4; the tabulated D call, TRBD2, remains unverified against the DNA. TRBV21-1 is deemed a pseudogene. CDR3 length: 16 residues. Here the CDR3 reads CASSRRSPLAKNIQYF. The DNA of the CDR3 is TGTGCCAGCAGTCGAAGGAGCCCTTTAGCCAAAAACATTCAGTACTTC.

V usage is TRBV6-6 and J usage is TRBJ2-3; D is unresolved. This CDR3 contains 12 residues. Trimming left V 3 bases short and J 4 bases short, with 5 bases between. Germline CDR1 reads MNHNY; CDR2 reads SVGAGI (reference sequence). CDR3 DNA sequence: TGTGCCAGCAGTTATCTCTCAGATACGCAGTATTTT. Translated, it gives CASSYLSDTQYF.

The V and J genes are TRBV18 and TRBJ2-7; 16 bases map to TRBD2. Germline values: CDR1 KGHSH, CDR2 LQKENI. The CDR3 has 17 residues. After removal of 6 bases from V and 6 bases from J, the junction contained 11 bases not matched to a gene. The CDR3 DNA follows: TGTGCCAGCTCTCTTCCCGGGACTAGCGGGGGGGTGCGCGAGCAGTACTTC. It specifies CASSLPGTSGGVREQYF.

The chain recombines TRBV29-1 with TRBJ2-2, with D maybe TRBD1 (5 bases). From germline, CDR1 is SQVTM and CDR2 ANQGSEA. V was trimmed by 4 bases and J by 6 bases, leaving 6 bases between them. The CDR3 spans 11 residues. CDR3 sequence reads: CSVAGSGELFF. DNA of the CDR3: TGCAGCGTTGCAGGGTCCGGGGAGCTGTTTTTT.